This T cell receptor beta chain was recovered during a study of cytomegalovirus exposure and HLA in healthy donors (dated by TCRdb to about 2017). The study in broad terms: According to an earlier analysis of 587 of the donors, some 170 million T cells yielded 117 million unique TCR beta sequences and 276 Gb of sequence data. The number of typed donors differed by locus: about 620-640 for A, B, C, DRB1 and DQB1; approximately 520 for DQA1; around 610 for DPA1; and about 450 for DPB1. All discovery cohort repertoires had been generated using a single sequencing platform. Both class I and class II loci were covered by HLA typing, at four-digit resolution. Roughly 5 DR-DQ haplotypes were handled as single units for association and clustering, since linkage in the cohort was strong. The study combined high-throughput TCR immunosequencing, statistical association of individual TCRs with disease status, and machine learning to predict cytomegalovirus infection status. Donor age, sex, ethnicity and CMV serostatus were compiled alongside the repertoire data. Using immunosequencing, the study profiled T cell repertoires from about 610 subjects and related those repertoires to cytomegalovirus serostatus. A later analysis re-examined previously published TCR beta repertoires from several hundred donors and added high-resolution HLA genotyping to investigate patterns of TCR occurrence. In a later genetic analysis, genome-wide SNP genotypes for about three fifths of the 666 donors were used, and that subset was treated as a discovery cohort. An earlier analysis of approximately 580 of the donors used high-throughput TCR beta sequencing to judge whether each TCR beta V gene segment behaved as functional or pseudogenic. Approximately 300 gigabases of sequencing data and 70 million to 95 million unique TCR sequences made up an early release that covered under 750 HLA-typed donors. The study was designed to test whether signatures of past pathogen exposure could be identified by cataloging public T cell receptors. In addition to the first cohort of several hundred subjects, a separate validation cohort of approximately 120 different subjects was used. Of the roughly 400 genotyped donors, about 84% fell in the genetic ancestry cluster associated with self-reported Caucasian donors. Across under 500 genotyped donors of the cohort, an average of about 240,000 unique TCR beta nucleotide sequences per donor were sequenced, and 15% to 20% of those sequences were non-productive. The later analysis used no new phenotypic data to find candidate immune exposures, relying instead on TCR beta sequences and their occurrence across donors.

Library preparation used the immunoSEQ multiplex PCR assay. The multiplex PCR relied on a mix of 60 forward primers for TCR Vbeta segments and 13 reverse primers for TCR Jbeta segments. The CDR3 region of rearranged TCR beta genes was amplified from genomic DNA by a multiplex PCR assay. Amplified TCR beta libraries were sequenced as 87-base-pair reads on the Illumina HiSeq System. Turning to the authors' computational methods: A later analysis tallied tens of millions of unique TCR beta chains across the 666 repertoires, and around 12 million of those chains were shared by two or more donors. Raw reads were error-corrected and collapsed into unique sequences by a nearest-neighbor algorithm in which closely related sequences were merged to remove PCR and sequencing errors. V, D and J gene segments were assigned by aligning CDR3 sequences to IMGT reference sequences. For a sequence to be retained, at least a six-nucleotide match to both a V gene segment and a J gene segment was required. A rearrangement was called productive if the CDR3 had no stop codons and remained in frame with V and J, and every other rearrangement was called non-productive. Following IMGT convention, CDR3 was defined as the stretch from the second conserved V-encoded cysteine up to the conserved J-encoded phenylalanine. Sequences without an unambiguous match to a single V gene segment were excluded from the earlier analysis of 587 of the donors. An earlier analysis of fewer than 750 of the donors classified V segments as functional when productive rearrangements were above 56.7% and as segregating when the standard deviation between donors was above 5%. A statistical classification framework was built to diagnose cytomegalovirus status from the catalog of TCR beta chain sequences. V and J gene assignment, in a later analysis, came from comparing TCR nucleotide sequences with IMGT/GENE-DB human TR gene sequences. In a later analysis, CDR3 sequences and most-parsimonious VDJ recombination scenarios were assigned using the TCRdist pipeline. In a later analysis, every TCR beta chain was defined by the combination of its CDR3 amino acid sequence and its V-gene family, and reads without a unique V-gene family were dropped. As a way to deal with suspected cross-contamination and a sequencing artifact, a later analysis dropped 450 to 600 nucleotide sequences that were highly shared and had low generation probability. In a later analysis, a clonal expansion index for each public chain was calculated from normalized within-repertoire ranks of inferred template counts. In a later analysis, generation probabilities were computed with a VDJ recombination model fitted to out-of-frame rearrangements, and the resulting probabilities were checked against IGoR. A later analysis scored TCR-TCR, TCR-HLA and TCR-CMV co-occurrence with hypergeometric tests, applying a repertoire-size bias correction to TCR pairs. In a later analysis, false discovery rates were estimated by permuting HLA or CMV assignments 20 times. In a later analysis, co-occurring TCRs were grouped using DBSCAN, and TCRdist sequence similarity was added for clustering within HLA-allele-positive subsets. Repertoires with fewer than 30,000 or more than 120,000 public chains were left out of co-occurrence clustering, as were a handful of repertoires with anomalous nucleotide sharing. In TCRdb, the immuneACCESS table is reduced to in-frame sequences with V and J assigned. These tables do not hold every clone; where another copy was compared, an unresolved V gene accounts for under half, and the others remain unexplained. The V and J calls and clone size come from that table; D and trimming were worked out from the DNA. The sample profile shows approximately 140,000 clones; about three quarters of them were found once. Over 6.5% of the sample is held by the ten biggest clonotypes.

The cohort was made up of under 800 healthy bone marrow donors. At the time of sampling, all cohort members were nominally healthy, though unrecorded immune exposures were likely present. The donor tested CMV seropositive, placing the donor among the 250 to 300 seropositive members of the cohort. A peripheral blood sample was provided by each donor, and peripheral blood mononuclear cells were used for TCR beta sequencing. The Qiagen DNeasy Blood Extraction Kit was used to extract genomic DNA from the blood cell samples. Points the paper makes about the study in general: In a later analysis, most CMV-associated TCR beta chains were found to appear HLA-restricted, with HLA associations seemingly driven largely by CMV exposure. Roughly uniform sequencing depth across donors was assumed in presence/absence analyses, although this assumption may not hold. In a later analysis, 16,951 TCR beta sequences were associated with specific HLA alleles at a false discovery rate of 0.05. The 87-base-pair reads could not distinguish some IMGT-functional V segments, including TRBV6-2 and TRBV6-3, so those segments were excluded. The authors suggested that the approach could potentially be generalized to other disease states and immunological phenotypes. Assigning TCR associations to individual alleles was difficult when HLA alleles, especially DR and DQ, strongly co-occurred. Linkage disequilibrium might explain the correlated functional status among segregating V segments, but an unknown experimental factor could not be excluded. According to a later analysis, parvovirus B19, influenza, CMV and Epstein-Barr virus appeared linked to several top co-occurrence clusters. In a later analysis, HLA-associated TCR beta chains showed more clonal expansion and lower generation probabilities than non-associated chains that were equally common. In a later analysis, TCR association rates were found to vary across HLA loci, with the most associated TCRs seen for DRB1 alleles and the fewest for HLA-C alleles. In an earlier analysis of several hundred of the donors, most TCR beta V segments were observed in productive rearrangements about 87% or about 30% of the time, broadly matching IMGT annotations. A few of the identified cytomegalovirus-associated TCR beta chains were confirmed in vitro to be specific for cytomegalovirus antigens. Compared with the approximately 600-donor mean, donors in an Asian-associated ancestry cluster had fewer N-insertions in productive TCRs, according to a later genetic analysis. The classifier was reported to diagnose cytomegalovirus status with high specificity and sensitivity in both the original cohort and the validation cohort. A further reported finding was that TCR beta sequences accurately predicted the HLA-A and HLA-B alleles for most subjects in the first cohort. For the cohort, immune exposure information was limited to CMV serostatus. While some public TCRs were present in many individuals, most TCR sequences turned up only very rarely across donors. Because HLA typing was missing for some donors at each locus, association tests included only the typed subset. V-gene and J-gene trimming of TCR beta chains was associated with a missense DCLRE1C variant in a later genetic analysis, and the association was replicated in an independent cohort. In the study, some 160 TCR beta chains were listed as associated with cytomegalovirus. In this cohort, only TCR beta chains were sequenced, and detectable features were limited by the absence of alpha or paired-chain data. A group of highly shared sequence variants was considered likely to be a technical artifact of the sequencing pipeline. The earlier analysis of a few hundred of the donors excluded approximately 17 rarely observed V segments, including chromosome 9 orphons, because counts were too low.

V and J are trimmed by 5 bases and 5 bases, and the gene matches miss 6 bases of the junction. Spanning cysteine to phenylalanine, the CDR3 consists of 14 amino acids. The kept DNA is CDR3 alone, 42 bases in frame from the first base. The germline V gene encodes CDR1 SNHLY and CDR2 FYNNEI. Notes on this clone: Its cognate antigen has yet to be identified. Base quality data are lacking; no much larger clone is found one base away.

Sequencing used PBMCs. This sequence was found in a man in his forties or fifties in good health and CMV-seropositive. The sequence links TRBV2 to TRBJ2-7, with 10 bases matching TRBD2. The CDR3 amino acid sequence is: CASSSGGAVHEQYF. The base sequence is TGTGCCAGCAGTAGCGGGGGGGCCGTCCACGAGCAGTACTTC. The entire variable domain, with the stretches around the CDR3 drawn from the reference TRBV2 and TRBJ2-7 proteins, is EPEVTQTPSHQVTQMGQEVILRCVPISNHLYFYWYRQILGQKVEFLVSFYNNEISEKSEIFDDQFSVERPDGSNFTLKIRSTKLEDSAMYFCASSSGGAVHEQYFGPGTRLTVT.